A single sample gave rise to the 13 T cell receptor beta chains below, sequenced in a study of blood T cell repertoires in COVID-19. Profiled with immunoSEQ multiplex PCR; TCRdb holds only in-frame clones, not every one. The repertoire holds more than 95,000 clones, with about 80% as singletons. Sequencing was done on a sample of peripheral blood. The receptors come from a woman aged 45-60 years with acute or convalescent COVID-19.

The chain couples TRBV27 to TRBJ2-3; a possible D gene is TRBD2 (6 bases). CDR1 and CDR2 (germline): MNHEY, SMNVEV (reference sequence). This CDR3 comprises 15 residues. V lost 6 bases and J lost 0, with 13 bases in between. As DNA, the CDR3 is TGTGCCAGCAGGCAGGACTACCGAAGCACAGATACGCAGTATTTT. This translates into CASRQDYRSTDTQYF.

This clone appeared once. V is TRBV7-8 and J is TRBJ1-1, with D perhaps TRBD1 (5 bases). The V gene lost 2 bases and the J gene lost 3 bases, with 19 bases spanning the gap. CDR1 is SGHVS and CDR2 is FQNEAQ in the germline V gene. The CDR3 has 17 residues. Here the CDR3 DNA reads TGTGCCAGCAGCTTAAAGTCTTCGGGGGGACGGTACACTGAAGCTTTCTTT. Its translation is CASSLKSSGGRYTEAFF.

V gene TRBV30 combines with J gene TRBJ1-4; D gene unclear. The ends were cut back, 0 bases at V and 11 bases at J, with 16 bases in the middle. The CDR3 contains 14 residues. Germline V gives CDR1 GTSNPN, CDR2 SVGIG (reference sequence). The chain's CDR3 is CAWSVQGGLRKLFF. The CDR3 coding sequence is TGTGCCTGGAGTGTACAAGGAGGGTTGCGGAAACTGTTTTTT.

The rearrangement uses TRBV5-4 and TRBJ2-1; a weak D match, TRBD1 (6 bases). Trimming left V 2 bases short and J 8 bases short, with 11 bases between. CDR1 and CDR2 (germline): SGHNT, YYREEE (reference sequence). This CDR3 is built from 13 residues. The CDR3 spells CASSFRGIDEQFF. The CDR3 bases are TGTGCCAGCAGCTTCAGGGGTATTGATGAGCAGTTCTTC.

The V gene is TRBV5-1, the J gene TRBJ2-7; 8 nucleotides align to TRBD2. Germline V gives CDR1 SGHRS, CDR2 YFSETQ. V lost 2 bases to trimming and J lost 3 bases; unmatched junction nucleotides: 7. The CDR3 contains 15 residues. CDR3 amino acids: CASSFSAGAHYEQYF. For the CDR3, the DNA is TGCGCCAGCAGCTTCTCAGCGGGGGCCCACTACGAGCAGTACTTC.

J is TRBJ2-1 and V is TRBV19; D is possibly TRBD1 (5 bases). CDR1 LNHDA and CDR2 SQIVND come from the germline V gene (reference sequence). This CDR3 spans 16 amino acids. The V and J ends lost 7 bases and 7 bases respectively, with 23 bases between them. The CDR3 DNA reads TGTGCCAGTAAAGGAACGTCAGGGCTGTTTCGGAATGAGCAGTTCTTC. This gives the protein CASKGTSGLFRNEQFF.

This chain uses TRBV7-3 with TRBJ2-1, with D tentatively TRBD2 (6 bases). The CDR3 extends over 13 amino acids. CDR1 and CDR2 from the germline V gene are SGHTA and FQGTGA. Trimming left V 3 bases short and J 10 bases short, with 13 bases between. The CDR3 sequence is CASSFGRDREQFF. The CDR3 nucleotides are TGTGCCAGCAGCTTTGGGCGGGATAGGGAGCAGTTCTTC.

This clone was recorded only once. The gene calls are TRBV5-1 and TRBJ1-4; 7 bases agree with TRBD1. The CDR3 runs 14 residues. Losses at the gene ends were 7 bases for V and 4 bases for J; bases not matched to a gene: 7. Germline V CDR1 and CDR2: SGHRS, YFSETQ. CDR3: CASSTGVVNEKLFF. The CDR3 DNA is TGCGCCAGCTCCACAGGGGTGGTTAATGAAAAACTGTTTTTT. Full variable domain (missing parts from reference TRBV5-1 and TRBJ1-4): KAGVTQTPRYLIKTRGQQVTLSCSPISGHRSVSWYQQTPGQGLQFLFEYFSETQRNKGNFPGRFSGRQFSNSRSEMNVSTLELGDSALYLCASSTGVVNEKLFFGSGTQLSVL.

V and J are TRBV5-5 and TRBJ2-5, with 11 bases matching TRBD1. V shed 4 bases, J shed 2 bases, and the junction held 10 bases outside the gene matches. CDR1 SGHKS and CDR2 YYEKEE come from the germline V gene (reference sequence). CDR3 length: 17 amino acids. The chain's CDR3 is CASSTGPGQGGQETQYF. The CDR3 DNA follows: TGTGCCAGCAGCACGGGACCGGGACAGGGGGGACAAGAGACCCAGTACTTC.

The chain employs TRBV5-1 and TRBJ1-4; the D gene is possibly TRBD1 (5 bases). Trimming shortened V by 2 bases and J by 7 bases, and 15 bases separated the two germline ends. Looked up from germline, CDR1 is SGHRS and CDR2 is YFSETQ. CDR3 length equals 15 residues. The CDR3 nucleotides are TGCGCCAGCAGCTTAATAAGCGGGGCCAGTGAAAAACTGTTTTTT. It yields the protein CASSLISGASEKLFF.

V is TRBV18 and J is TRBJ2-2; the match to TRBD1 covers 8 bases. Losses at the gene ends were 10 bases for V and 7 bases for J; bases not matched to a gene: 17. The CDR3 extends over 16 amino acids. In germline, CDR1 is KGHSH, CDR2 LQKENI. CDR3 protein: CATISRPGQGSGELFF. The CDR3 DNA follows: TGTGCCACCATATCAAGACCCGGACAGGGCAGCGGGGAGCTGTTTTTT. Full variable domain (rest looked up from reference TRBV18 and TRBJ2-2): NAGVMQNPRHLVRRRGQEARLRCSPMKGHSHVYWYRQLPEEGLKFMVYLQKENIIDESGMPKERFSAEFPKEGPSILRIQQVVRGDSAAYFCATISRPGQGSGELFFGEGSRLTVL.

The rearrangement joins TRBV30 to TRBJ2-3, with 12 bases that match TRBD2. Germline V gene data show CDR1 as GTSNPN and CDR2 as SVGIG (reference sequence). V trimming: 8 bases; J trimming: 5 bases; junction bases outside the gene matches: 8. This CDR3 has 14 amino acids. For the CDR3, the DNA is TGTGCCAGTACTCTAGCGGGGGGGATAGATACGCAGTATTTT. Protein: CASTLAGGIDTQYF. The whole variable domain, filled in from reference TRBV30 and TRBJ2-3, reads SQTIHQWPATLVQPVGSPLSLECTVEGTSNPNLYWYRQAAGRGLQLLFYSVGIGQISSEVPQNLSASRPQDRQFILSSKKLLLSDSGFYLCASTLAGGIDTQYFGPGTRLTVL.

The chain combines TRBV6-5 with TRBJ1-1; 7 bases map to TRBD1. From germline, CDR1 is MNHEY and CDR2 SVGAGI. The ends lost 6 bases at V and 0 bases at J; junction bases unmatched: 4. The CDR3 runs to 14 residues. The CDR3 loop reads CASRLQGLNTEAFF. The CDR3 bases are TGTGCCAGCAGGTTACAGGGGCTGAACACTGAAGCTTTCTTT.